This is a list of T cell receptor beta chains from one sample in a study of blood T cell repertoires in COVID-19. Assay used: immunoSEQ multiplex PCR; TCRdb lists only in-frame clones, some missing. Of fewer than 300,000 clones detected, under 90% appear once; the ten largest clones hold roughly a sixth. Sample: PBMCs or T cells enriched from blood (not recorded which). These receptors all stem from a man aged 18 to 30 who had recovered from COVID-19. Each CDR3 is given with its conserved first and last residue. The order of the fields is clone size, D gene, V gene, J gene, CDR3 DNA, CDR3 protein. The D gene is left open where the match is weak. Some rows have no size entry. The others give once, few or many, or a class for an expanded clone.

>once|TRBD1|TRBV19|TRBJ1-1
TGTGCCAGTAGTATAGGGACAGGCGCCAACACTGAAGCTTTCTTT
CASSIGTGANTEAFF
>NA|TRBD2|TRBV10-3|TRBJ2-2
TGTGCCGCGCGATCGGGGGGAACGGCTGGCGGGGAGCTGTTTTTT
CAARSGGTAGGELFF
>NA|NA|TRBV6-5|TRBJ1-2
TGTGCCAGCACCTCAGACAGAGTCCGTTGGGGCTACACCTTC
CASTSDRVRWGYTF
>once|NA|TRBV14|TRBJ1-2
TGTGCCAGCAGCCAAGATAAATCCTATGGCTACACCTTC
CASSQDKSYGYTF
>NA|NA|TRBV28|TRBJ2-1
TGTGCCAGCAGTTTAAATAGACTAGGCCGGGTCGACAATGAGCAGTTCTTC
CASSLNRLGRVDNEQFF
>NA|NA|TRBV30|TRBJ1-2
TGTGCCTGGAGTGGACAGATGGGTGGCTACACCTTC
CAWSGQMGGYTF
>once|NA|TRBV2|TRBJ1-1
TGTGCCAGCTCCAATTACTACATGAACACTGAAGCTTTCTTT
CASSNYYMNTEAFF
>NA|NA|TRBV20-1|TRBJ1-1
TGCAGTGCTAGTAAGGGGGTCAACACTGAAGCTTTCTTT
CSASKGVNTEAFF
>NA|NA|TRBV4-1|TRBJ2-1
TGCGCCAGCAGCCAAGTGTACAACTACAATGAGCAGTTCTTC
CASSQVYNYNEQFF
>NA|NA|TRBV5-1|TRBJ1-1
TGCGCCAGCAGCCCTAAGGGGCAGAACACTGAAGCTTTCTTT
CASSPKGQNTEAFF
>few|NA|TRBV24-1|TRBJ1-5
TGTGCCACCAGTCCGTCGGAGGGATATAGCAATCAGCCCCAGCATTTT
CATSPSEGYSNQPQHF
>NA|NA|TRBV18|TRBJ1-5
TGTGCCAGCTCACCGGGTGGGGGGTCCAATCAGCCCCAGCATTTT
CASSPGGGSNQPQHF
>NA|TRBD2|TRBV18|TRBJ2-5
TGTGCCAGCTCAAGACAGTGGGGACTAGCGGCGAAAGAGACCCAGTACTTC
CASSRQWGLAAKETQYF
>NA|NA|TRBV27|TRBJ1-1
TGTGCCAGCAGTTCTTACAGCTTGAACACTGAAGCTTTCTTT
CASSSYSLNTEAFF
>NA|TRBD1|TRBV3-1/TRBV3-2|TRBJ1-6
TGTGCCAGCAGCCCGAGGGACAGGTGGGGTTCACCCCTCCACTTT
CASSPRDRWGSPLHF
>NA|TRBD1|TRBV15|TRBJ2-7
TGTGCCACCAAGCGAGGGACAGGGTCCTACGAGCAGTACTTC
CATKRGTGSYEQYF
>NA|TRBD2|TRBV11-2|TRBJ2-5
TGTGCCAGCAGCTGGGGGGGTAGAAAAGAGACCCAGTACTTC
CASSWGGRKETQYF
>NA|TRBD2|TRBV3-1/TRBV3-2|TRBJ2-1
TGTGCCAGCAGCCCACTAGCGGGGACGAGCTCCTACAATGAGCAGTTCTTC
CASSPLAGTSSYNEQFF
>few|NA|TRBV7-6|TRBJ2-5
TGTGCCAGCAGCTTTGGTACAGACAGACAAGAGACCCAGTACTTC
CASSFGTDRQETQYF
>NA|NA|TRBV10-1|TRBJ1-1
TGCGCCAGCAGTGATCCTGGACAGTCCACTGAAGCTTTCTTT
CASSDPGQSTEAFF
>NA|TRBD1|TRBV7-9|TRBJ1-2
TGTGCCAGCAGCCCCCTTACTGACAGGGACCATGGCTACACCTTC
CASSPLTDRDHGYTF
>NA|TRBD2|TRBV27|TRBJ2-7
TGTGCCAGCAGTTTTATAGCGGGGGTCGGCGAGCAGTACTTC
CASSFIAGVGEQYF
>NA|NA|TRBV19|TRBJ2-7
TGTGCCAGTAGTATAAGACTTAGGGGCTACGAGCAGTACTTC
CASSIRLRGYEQYF
>NA|TRBD1|TRBV12-3/TRBV12-4|TRBJ1-1
TGTGCCAGCAGCCAGGGACAGGGCACTGAAGCTTTCTTT
CASSQGQGTEAFF
>once|NA|TRBV5-5|TRBJ2-3
TGTGCCAGCAGCTTTGGTTCGGGGGGCACAGATACGCAGTATTTT
CASSFGSGGTDTQYF
>NA|NA|TRBV19|TRBJ1-5
TGTGCCAGTAGTATCTCCCAGAATCAGCCCCAGCATTTT
CASSISQNQPQHF
>NA|TRBD2|TRBV15|TRBJ2-1
TGTGCCACCAGCAGAGATCCGCGTGTAGCGGGGGGTTACAATGAGCAGTTCTTC
CATSRDPRVAGGYNEQFF
>NA|NA|TRBV24-1|TRBJ2-2
TGTGCCACCAGTGAGCGGACAGAGAACACCGGGGAGCTGTTTTTT
CATSERTENTGELFF
>NA|NA|TRBV11-2|TRBJ1-5
TGTGCCAGCAGCTCGTCGGGCAATCAGCCCCAGCATTTT
CASSSSGNQPQHF
>NA|TRBD2|TRBV19|TRBJ2-1
TGTGCCAGTAGTATCGCGTCTAGCGGTTCCAATGAGCAGTTCTTC
CASSIASSGSNEQFF
>NA|NA|TRBV3-1/TRBV3-2|TRBJ1-2
TGTGCCAGCAGCGAGGGAGGAGCTAACTATGGCTACACCTTC
CASSEGGANYGYTF
>NA|NA|TRBV5-1|TRBJ1-3
TGCGCCAGCAGCCCAACAGGGCACGGAAACACCATATATTTT
CASSPTGHGNTIYF
>NA|TRBD2|TRBV4-1|TRBJ2-3
TGCGCCAGCAGCCGAAGGGGTAGCGGGGGGGCCGGGACCATTGGAGATACGCAGTATTTT
CASSRRGSGGAGTIGDTQYF
>once|NA|TRBV11-3|TRBJ2-1
TGTGCCAGCAGACTTAACCCTACTAGGAACAATGAGCAGTTCTTC
CASRLNPTRNNEQFF
>NA|TRBD1|TRBV28|TRBJ2-1
TGTGCCAGCAGTTTTCCCAGGGGGAATGAGCAGTTCTTC
CASSFPRGNEQFF